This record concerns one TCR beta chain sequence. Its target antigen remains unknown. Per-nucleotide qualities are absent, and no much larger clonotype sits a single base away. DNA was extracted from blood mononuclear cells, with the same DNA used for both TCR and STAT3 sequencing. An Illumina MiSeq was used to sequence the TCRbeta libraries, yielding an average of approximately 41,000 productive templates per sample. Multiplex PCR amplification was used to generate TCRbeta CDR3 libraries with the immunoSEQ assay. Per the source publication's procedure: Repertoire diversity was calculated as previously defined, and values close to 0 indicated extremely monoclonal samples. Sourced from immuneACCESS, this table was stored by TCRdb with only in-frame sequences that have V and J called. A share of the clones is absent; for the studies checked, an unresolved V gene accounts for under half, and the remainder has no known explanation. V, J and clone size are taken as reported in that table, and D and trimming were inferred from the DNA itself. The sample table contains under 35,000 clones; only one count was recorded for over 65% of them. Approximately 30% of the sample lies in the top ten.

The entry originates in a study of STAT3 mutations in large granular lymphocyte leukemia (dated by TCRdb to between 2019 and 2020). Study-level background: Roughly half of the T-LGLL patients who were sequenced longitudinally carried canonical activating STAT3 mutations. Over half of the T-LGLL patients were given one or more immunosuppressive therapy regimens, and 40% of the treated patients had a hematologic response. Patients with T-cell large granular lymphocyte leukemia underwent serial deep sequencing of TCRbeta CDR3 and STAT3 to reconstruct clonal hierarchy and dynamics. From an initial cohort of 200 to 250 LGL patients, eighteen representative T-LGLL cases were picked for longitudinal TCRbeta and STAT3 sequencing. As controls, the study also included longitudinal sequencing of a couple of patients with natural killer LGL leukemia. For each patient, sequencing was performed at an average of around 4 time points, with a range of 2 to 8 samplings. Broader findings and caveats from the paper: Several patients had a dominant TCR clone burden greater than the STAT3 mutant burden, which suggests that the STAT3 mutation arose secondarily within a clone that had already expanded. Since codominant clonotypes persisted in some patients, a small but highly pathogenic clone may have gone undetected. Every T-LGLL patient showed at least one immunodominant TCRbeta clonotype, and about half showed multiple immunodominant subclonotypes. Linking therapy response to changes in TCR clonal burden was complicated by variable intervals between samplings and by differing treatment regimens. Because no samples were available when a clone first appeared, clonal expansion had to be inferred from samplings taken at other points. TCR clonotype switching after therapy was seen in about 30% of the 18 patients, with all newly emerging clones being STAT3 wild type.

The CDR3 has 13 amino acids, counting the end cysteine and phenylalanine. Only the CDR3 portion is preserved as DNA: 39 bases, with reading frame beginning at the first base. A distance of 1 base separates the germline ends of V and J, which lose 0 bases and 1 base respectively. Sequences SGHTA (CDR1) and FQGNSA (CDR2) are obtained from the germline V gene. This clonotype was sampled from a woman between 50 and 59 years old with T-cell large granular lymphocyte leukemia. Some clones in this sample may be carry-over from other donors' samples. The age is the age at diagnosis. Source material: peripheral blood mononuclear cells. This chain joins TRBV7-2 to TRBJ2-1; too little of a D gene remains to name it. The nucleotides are TGTGCCAGCAGCTTAGCGTCCTACAATGAGCAGTTCTTC. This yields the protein CASSLASYNEQFF.